Listed here are 30 T cell receptor beta chains from one sample, sequenced in a study of regulatory T cells in long-lasting Graves disease. Building the TCR beta libraries relied on iRepertoire HTBI primers, and CDR3 regions underwent Arm-PCR. MiXCR, run by TCRdb on the multiplex PCR reads, gives a single entry per CDR3 protein. The sample records some 300,000 distinct CDR3 sequences, 22% being singletons. Sample time point: persistent/refractory GD, antithyroid drugs over 5 years with positive TRAb. With RNA extracted from PBMCs as input, the TCR library was made. The specimen comprised peripheral blood mononuclear cells (PBMCs), sampled when the disease was refractory, from a patient treated with antithyroid drugs. The receptors were gathered from a female donor with Graves disease.

The table lists this clonotype with many counts. V and J are TRBV28 and TRBJ1-3; D is ambiguous. Trimming pared 6 bases from V and 2 bases from J, leaving 11 bases between. Germline V gene data show CDR1 as MDHEN and CDR2 as SYDVKM. CDR3 size: 14 residues. The CDR3 region has the DNA TGTGCCAGCAGACCCCTGGGCACTGGAAACACCATATATTTT. Translating it yields CASRPLGTGNTIYF.

The chain links TRBV24-1 to TRBJ2-6; D not resolved. V was clipped by 1 base and J by 0 bases, with 6 bases between them. The germline V gene has CDR1 KGHDR and CDR2 SFDVKD. The length of the CDR3 is 16 residues. CDR3 amino acids: CATSDFKNSGANVLTF. The CDR3 DNA is TGTGCCACCAGTGATTTCAAGAACTCTGGGGCCAACGTCCTGACTTTC.

Worth noting for this clonotype: This likely comes from a read error, as the CDR3 has no conserved phenylalanine or tryptophan at its end. The V and J genes are TRBV29-1 and TRBJ2-4; the match to TRBD1 covers 7 bases. The germline V gene has CDR1 SQVTM and CDR2 ANQGSEA. The V gene end was trimmed by 7 bases and the J gene end by 5 bases; junction bases not matched to a gene: 14. This CDR3 contains 15 residues. In DNA form, the CDR3 reads TGCAGCGCAGCACCGAGGACAGGAACCCAAAACATTCAGTACTAC. This translates into CSAAPRTGTQNIQYY.

As concerns this clonotype: A much larger clone sits a single nucleotide away, making a read error possible. V gene TRBV9 combines with J gene TRBJ1-2; D is ambiguous. The CDR3 sequence is 15 residues long. V was trimmed by 0 bases and J by 10 bases, leaving 19 bases between them. Germline assignment: CDR1 SGDLS and CDR2 YYNGEE. CDR3 bases: TGTGCCAGCAGCGTAGCTAGCGGCCCCGGTTACGCCTACACCTTC. Protein: CASSVASGPGYAYTF.

The chain couples TRBV19 to TRBJ1-5; D uncertain. V was clipped by 5 bases and J by 10 bases, with 18 bases between them. The CDR3 has 14 amino acids. Germline values: CDR1 LNHDA, CDR2 SQIVND (reference sequence). CDR3 DNA: TGTGCCAGTAGTGGGTGGACGGATATCAGCCCCCAGCATTTT. Translating it yields CASSGWTDISPQHF.

Only a few counts were recorded for this clonotype. The chain carries TRBV29-1 and TRBJ1-2; weak D call: TRBD1 (6 bases). The V gene's germline CDR1 is SQVTM and CDR2 ANQGSEA. Between the trimmed V and J ends, which lost 4 bases and 8 bases, there was a span of 8 bases. There are 10 residues in the CDR3. CDR3: CSVVQGGYTF. DNA of the CDR3: TGCAGCGTTGTCCAGGGGGGCTACACCTTC.

V usage is TRBV5-1 and J usage is TRBJ1-2; TRBD1 might be the D (5 bases). This CDR3 comprises 12 residues. CDR1 is SGHRS, CDR2 YFSETQ, per germline. The V and J ends lost 2 bases and 6 bases respectively, with 8 bases between them. The CDR3 loop reads CASSLTGHGYTF. The DNA for the CDR3 is TGCGCCAGCAGCTTAACGGGGCATGGCTACACCTTC.

This clonotype has ten or more counts. The chain employs TRBV12-3 or TRBV12-4 and TRBJ1-1; no clear D. The CDR3 covers 13 residues. The germline V and J ends were trimmed by 3 bases and 4 bases, with 9 bases remaining between them. The CDR3 region has the DNA TGTGCCAGCAGTTTGAGAGGCGCCACTGAAGCTTTCTTT. This encodes CASSLRGATEAFF.

The V and J genes are TRBV29-1 and TRBJ2-5; 15 bases are a match to TRBD2. The germline CDR1 and CDR2 sequences are SQVTM and ANQGSEA. J lost 7 bases, V lost 6 bases, and 12 bases had no gene match. This CDR3 is 16 amino acids long. The CDR3 loop is CSVQGLAGGRAGTQYF. The CDR3 DNA reads as TGCAGCGTCCAGGGACTAGCGGGAGGCCGGGCGGGGACCCAGTACTTC.

Notes on this clonotype: Mismatch with germline at one junction end may stem from a read error. The rearrangement uses TRBV6-2 or TRBV6-3 and TRBJ2-1, with D hard to call. The germline gives CDR1 MNHEY, CDR2 SVGEGT. The CDR3 consists of 14 residues. CDR3 nucleotide sequence: TGTGCCAGCAGTTACACGAGCTCCTGCAATGAGCAGTTCTTC. Encoded protein: CASSYTSSCNEQFF.

The chain links TRBV6-5 to TRBJ2-6, with unresolved D. Trimming removed 0 bases at V and 0 bases at J, with 15 bases between. The CDR3 spans 19 residues. Germline V lookup: CDR1 MNHEY, CDR2 SVGAGI. CDR3 coding DNA: TGTGCCAGCAGTTACTCGATGGGCGGATTTAGCTCTGGGGCCAACGTCCTGACTTTC. Translated, it gives CASSYSMGGFSSGANVLTF.

This clonotype was seen ten or more times. The chain employs TRBV7-2 and TRBJ1-2; tentatively, D is TRBD1 (5 bases). V was cut by 5 bases and J by 0 bases, with 10 bases left in between. The CDR3 covers 14 residues. Germline CDR1 reads SGHTA; CDR2 reads FQGNSA. Here the CDR3 DNA reads TGTGCCAGCAGCCGGGACGGAACTAACTATGGCTACACCTTC. It is translated as CASSRDGTNYGYTF.

This clonotype was seen a handful of times. The CDR3 nucleotides are TGCAGTGCCGATGGGGCGGGAAACACCGGGGAGCTGTTTTTT. Translating gives CSADGAGNTGELFF. The chain has TRBV20-1 and TRBJ2-2, with D possibly TRBD2 on 6 matching bases. Germline V gives CDR1 DFQATT, CDR2 SNEGSKA (reference sequence). This CDR3 contains 14 residues. V was shortened by 6 bases and J by 2 bases, with 13 bases between the two germline ends.

The chain employs TRBV20-1 and TRBJ2-1, with TRBD2 matching 14 bases. Germline assignment: CDR1 DFQATT and CDR2 SNEGSKA (reference sequence). The CDR3 is made up of 16 amino acids. With 8 bases clipped from V and 10 bases from J, the junction kept 16 bases outside the gene matches. The CDR3 loop is CSTPGATSGRDREQFF. In nucleotides, the CDR3 is TGCAGTACCCCGGGGGCGACTAGCGGGAGGGACCGGGAGCAGTTCTTC.

The sample holds many counts of this clonotype. The chain has TRBV11-2 and TRBJ2-7; D might be TRBD2 (6 bases). Germline V gives CDR1 SGHAT, CDR2 FQNNGV. This CDR3 is 15 amino acids long. With 1 base removed from V and 2 bases from J, the gap between germline ends came to 12 bases. Here the CDR3 DNA reads TGTGCCAGCAGCTTAGGGACTACCGGCCCCTACGAGCAGTACTTC. As protein: CASSLGTTGPYEQYF.

This clonotype was observed at least ten times. V usage is TRBV6-2 or TRBV6-3 and J usage is TRBJ2-7; 8 nucleotides match TRBD1. The CDR3 is 13 amino acids. Trimming took 4 bases from V and 3 from J; bases not matched to a gene: 2. Germline CDR1 and CDR2: MNHEY and SVGEGT. DNA for the CDR3: TGTGCCAGCAGTTCGGGACAGGTCTACGAGCAGTACTTC. Its protein is CASSSGQVYEQYF.

This chain links TRBV6-9 with TRBJ2-7; D may be TRBD1 (8 bases). There are 18 residues in the CDR3. Germline V gives CDR1 MNHGY, CDR2 SVAAGI. V gave up 3 bases and J gave up 1 base, with 22 bases separating them. The CDR3 DNA is TGTGCCAGCAGTTACTCTTCACAGGGGGGGTTTTCGTCCTACGAGCAGTACTTC. Translating it yields CASSYSSQGGFSSYEQYF.

V and J are TRBV10-2 and TRBJ2-1, with 9 bases fitting TRBD2. After removal of 5 bases from V and 0 bases from J, the junction contained 5 bases not matched to a gene. This CDR3 is 16 amino acids long. Germline V gives CDR1 WSHSY, CDR2 SAAADI. CDR3 bases: TGCGCCAGCAGTCCGGTAGCGGGAGTCTCCTACAATGAGCAGTTCTTC. Its protein is CASSPVAGVSYNEQFF.

The chain uses TRBV7-6 and TRBJ2-7; a possible D gene is TRBD2 (7 bases). The V end was cut by 3 bases, the J end by 2 bases, with 14 bases between. Germline V gene lookup returns CDR1 SGHVS and CDR2 FNYEAQ. The CDR3 runs to 15 residues. This chain's CDR3 is CASSFAGARPYEQYF. For the CDR3, the DNA is TGTGCCAGCAGCTTCGCGGGGGCTAGACCCTACGAGCAGTACTTC.

The CDR3 protein is CSAKKTSGVYEQYF. The CDR3 nucleotides are TGCAGTGCTAAAAAGACTAGCGGGGTCTACGAGCAGTACTTC. The rearrangement joins TRBV20-1 to TRBJ2-7, with 11 bases that match TRBD2. The V gene end was trimmed by 4 bases and the J gene end by 3 bases; junction bases not matched to a gene: 5. Germline loops: CDR1 DFQATT, CDR2 SNEGSKA (reference sequence). The CDR3 covers 14 residues.

To note about this clonotype: A much more abundant neighbour one base away suggests this may be a read error. The V gene is TRBV6-1, the J gene TRBJ2-2, with 11 positions matching TRBD2. The germline V gene encodes CDR1 MNHNS and CDR2 SASEGT. The CDR3 sequence is 15 residues long. The junction had 7 bases not matched to a gene; V was cut back by 6 bases and J by 7 bases. DNA of the CDR3: TGTGCCAGCAGAATTAGCGGGAGGGCCTTCGGGGAGCTGTTTTTT. It specifies CASRISGRAFGELFF.

This sequence joins TRBV7-2 and TRBJ2-2; 8 bases line up with TRBD1. The V gene end was trimmed by 5 bases and the J gene end by 5 bases; junction bases not matched to a gene: 10. The CDR3 has 16 residues. Germline lookup yields CDR1 SGHTA and CDR2 FQGNSA. The chain's CDR3 is CASSLQGARGTGELFF. The DNA for the CDR3 is TGTGCCAGCAGCCTCCAGGGGGCGAGGGGGACCGGGGAGCTGTTTTTT.

This rearrangement joins TRBV20-1 to TRBJ2-5; tentative D call: TRBD1 (5 bases). Trimming removed 4 bases from V and 4 bases from J, with 13 bases in between. This CDR3 comprises 13 residues. Germline V lookup: CDR1 DFQATT, CDR2 SNEGSKA (reference sequence). CDR3 in DNA: TGCAGTGCTAAAGATGCAGGGCGAGAGACCCAGTACTTC. Translating gives CSAKDAGRETQYF.

This clonotype was counted once. The J gene is TRBJ2-3, the V gene TRBV5-1; a possible D gene is TRBD2 (6 bases). Trimming left V 10 bases short and J 0 bases short, with 18 bases between. This CDR3 comprises 15 residues. Germline-derived CDR1 and CDR2 are SGHRS and YFSETQ. The CDR3 bases are TGCGCCGCAGCCCTTAGCGGAGAGAGCACAGATACGCAGTATTTT. It is translated as CAAALSGESTDTQYF.

This clonotype was observed a handful of times. V is TRBV12-3 or TRBV12-4 and J is TRBJ2-2, with a possible D match to TRBD1 (6 bases). Trimming removed 1 base at V and 0 bases at J, with 9 bases between. The CDR3 runs 16 residues. CDR3 in amino acids: CASSLGTVPNTGELFF. CDR3 coding DNA: TGTGCCAGCAGTTTAGGGACAGTCCCGAACACCGGGGAGCTGTTTTTT.

For this clonotype: A read error is possible here, since a much larger clone lies one base away. The rearrangement uses TRBV2 and TRBJ1-1, with D uncertain. Germline CDR1 SNHLY, CDR2 FYNNEI. The CDR3 runs 14 residues. In DNA form, the CDR3 reads TGTGCCAGCAGTGAAGCGCTTCTAGGCACTAAAGCTTTCTTT. This gives the protein CASSEALLGTKAFF.

This chain connects TRBV4-3 to TRBJ2-7; 9 bases fit TRBD1. The CDR3 totals 15 residues. With V trimmed by 0 bases and J by 5 bases, 5 bases remained unmatched. Germline values: CDR1 LGHNA, CDR2 YSLEER. The CDR3 DNA reads TGCGCCAGCAGCCAAGATCGGGACAGGGTAGACGAGCAGTACTTC. Amino acids: CASSQDRDRVDEQYF.

This clonotype was detected a few times. J is TRBJ2-7 and V is TRBV7-9, with D perhaps matching TRBD1 (6 bases). CDR1 and CDR2 (germline): SEHNR, FQNEAQ (reference sequence). Trimming stripped 5 bases from V and 6 bases from J, with 14 bases between. This CDR3 contains 13 residues. In nucleotides, the CDR3 is TGTGCCAGCAGCCTCCCGGGACAATCCGAGCAGTACTTC. Its translation is CASSLPGQSEQYF.

This clonotype was recorded once. The chain combines TRBV7-2 with TRBJ2-1, with 7 bases that match TRBD2. The CDR3 consists of 14 residues. V was pared by 0 bases and J by 11 bases, with 7 bases of the junction left unmatched. The V gene's germline CDR1 is SGHTA and CDR2 FQGNSA. CDR3 DNA sequence: TGTGCCAGCAGCTTAGCAGGCGGAGCGGGAAAGCAGTTCTTC. Translation gives CASSLAGGAGKQFF.

This clonotype came up a few times. The rearrangement links TRBV7-2 to TRBJ2-3; 8 bases align to TRBD1. Trimming cost V 5 bases and J 2 bases; bases outside gene matches: 12. This CDR3 comprises 17 residues. CDR1 SGHTA and CDR2 FQGNSA come from the germline V gene. CDR3 sequence: CASSTPPGTGHTDTQYF. CDR3 sequence (DNA): TGTGCCAGCAGCACTCCCCCCGGGACAGGCCACACAGATACGCAGTATTTT.